The clone carrying this TCR beta chain showed up just once. Antigen unknown. This record belongs to a study of OX40 agonist ivuxolimab in advanced cancers. Study-wide results and caveats: At doses 0.1 to 3.0 mg/kg, CD4+ and CD8+ clones expanded. Averaging showed that CD8+ T cells had more expanded clones than CD4+ did.

V lost 2 bases to trimming and J lost 0 bases, with 4 bases between them. Germline CDR1 reads MDHEN; CDR2 reads SYDVKM. The CDR3 has 13 residues. TCRdb keeps only in-frame clones here, not all; method: immunoSEQ multiplex PCR. The sample holds under 80,000 clones, around 83% seen once. The specimen comprised CD4+ or CD8+ T cells sorted from blood, sampled in a trial of the OX40 agonist ivuxolimab. This rearrangement joins TRBV28 to TRBJ1-1; D remains ambiguous. The source of this sequence is an adult with an advanced solid tumor such as melanoma, head and neck, liver or kidney cancer. The CDR3 DNA is TGTGCCAGCAGTTTACCCATGAACACTGAAGCTTTCTTT. It yields the protein CASSLPMNTEAFF.